The source of this TCR beta chain is a study of metastatic and nonmetastatic thyroid tumors. Under the authors' procedure: Researchers built a distant-metastasis classifier for papillary thyroid cancer that drew on CDR3 differences across clinicopathological groups. TCRdb re-clonotyped the PCR reads through MiXCR. These V and J calls are TCRdb output, not the study's own analysis. The sample carries about 93,000 clones, 10% to 15% recorded once. Patients were all untreated before their thyroid surgery. This TCR was recovered from a female donor with papillary thyroid cancer or a benign thyroid nodule (not recorded which). Some clones in this sample may be carry-over from other donors' samples. The specimen sequenced was blood.

The DNA of the CDR3 is TGTGCCAGCCAAAGAGCAGCGGGGGGGTACGAGCAGTACTTC. Protein product: CASQRAAGGYEQYF. The chain carries TRBV7-9 and TRBJ2-7; 10 bases align to TRBD2. The germline gives CDR1 SEHNR, CDR2 FQNEAQ (reference sequence). The trim removed 8 bases at V and 4 bases at J, leaving 8 bases unmatched. CDR3 length: 14 residues.